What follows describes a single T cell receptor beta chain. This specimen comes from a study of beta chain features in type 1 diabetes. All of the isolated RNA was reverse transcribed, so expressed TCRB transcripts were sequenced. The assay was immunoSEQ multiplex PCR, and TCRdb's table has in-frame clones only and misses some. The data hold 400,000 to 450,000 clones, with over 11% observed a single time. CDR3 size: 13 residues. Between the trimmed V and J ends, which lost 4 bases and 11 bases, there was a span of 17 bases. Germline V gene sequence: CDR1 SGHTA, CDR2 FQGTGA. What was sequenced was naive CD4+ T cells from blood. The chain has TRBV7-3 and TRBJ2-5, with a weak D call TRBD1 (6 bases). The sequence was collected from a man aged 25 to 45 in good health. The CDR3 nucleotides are TGTGCCAGCAGCTCGCACGTGGGGGCAGCTCAGTACTTC. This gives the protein CASSSHVGAAQYF.